The 14 T cell receptor beta chains presented below share a single source sample, sequenced in a study of identifying expanded T cells in peripheral blood. TCRdb's table, derived via immunoSEQ multiplex PCR, lists solely in-frame clones and lacks some. The sample yields about 58,000 clones, over 80% seen once. Sequenced: blood. The receptor set was obtained from a person aged 18 to 75 in good health.

J is TRBJ1-1 and V is TRBV7-8; D may be TRBD1 (5 bases). The CDR3 spans 14 residues. V lost 1 base and J 3 bases, leaving 9 bases between the germline ends. Germline CDR1 reads SGHVS; CDR2 reads FQNEAQ. Written as DNA, the CDR3 is TGTGCCAGCAGCTTAGTCCGGGGGTACACTGAAGCTTTCTTT. Translating it yields CASSLVRGYTEAFF. Using reference TRBV7-8 and TRBJ1-1 for the parts outside the CDR3, the full variable domain is GAGVSQSPRYKVAKRGQDVALRCDPISGHVSLFWYQQALGQGPEFLTYFQNEAQLDKSGLPSDRFFAERPEGSVSTLKIQRTQQEDSAVYLCASSLVRGYTEAFFGQGTRLTVV.

The CDR3 protein is CASSSPGAEELSSYEQYV. CDR3 nucleotide sequence: TGCGCCAGCAGCTCACCTGGGGCAGAAGAGCTTAGCTCCTACGAGCAGTACGTC. This chain joins TRBV5-1 and TRBJ2-7; maybe TRBD1 (5 bases). V shed 3 bases and J shed 0 bases, with 22 bases lying between them. The length of the CDR3 is 18 residues. Germline values: CDR1 SGHRS, CDR2 YFSETQ.

The chain is built from TRBV15 and TRBJ2-1; possible D gene TRBD2, 5 bases. The CDR3 loop spans 15 amino acids. Per the germline V gene, CDR1 is LNHNV and CDR2 is YYDKDF (reference sequence). Trimming stripped 0 bases from V and 8 bases from J, with 14 bases between. CDR3 sequence: CATSRDTSSRHEQFF. CDR3 sequence (DNA): TGTGCCACCAGCAGAGATACATCTAGCCGCCATGAGCAGTTCTTC.

This clone was observed once. The J gene is TRBJ1-1, the V gene TRBV7-2, with TRBD1 identical over 7 bases. Per germline, CDR1 SGHTA and CDR2 FQGNSA. This CDR3 has 14 amino acids. V was clipped by 3 bases and J by 9 bases; unmatched bases: 10. DNA for the CDR3: TGTGCCAGCAGCTTTCACGGGCTGGACAGGAAAGCTTTCTTT. Translation: CASSFHGLDRKAFF.

The V and J genes are TRBV6-5 and TRBJ2-5; D unclear. Deletions cut 4 bases from V and 5 bases from J, with 11 bases between. Germline CDR1 is MNHEY and CDR2 is SVGAGI. This CDR3 is 13 amino acids long. CDR3 residues: CASSFGVGETQYF. CDR3 in DNA: TGTGCCAGCAGTTTTGGAGTAGGTGAGACCCAGTACTTC.

The chain is built from TRBV11-2 and TRBJ1-4, with D possibly being TRBD1 (6 bases). Trimming cost V 3 bases and J 6 bases, with 11 bases left between them. The germline CDR1 and CDR2 sequences are SGHAT and FQNNGV. CDR3 length: 14 amino acids. CDR3: CASSFSRGHEKLFF. The CDR3 DNA follows: TGTGCCAGCAGCTTTTCCAGGGGACATGAAAAACTGTTTTTT.

The chain combines TRBV5-4 with TRBJ2-1, with 8 bases fitting TRBD1. Germline trimming cut 3 bases from V and 4 bases from J; bases unmatched to any gene: 6. The CDR3 loop spans 15 amino acids. Germline lookup yields CDR1 SGHNT and CDR2 YYREEE (reference sequence). The CDR3 protein is CASSWGGQGYNEQFF. For the CDR3, the DNA is TGTGCCAGCAGCTGGGGTGGACAGGGTTACAATGAGCAGTTCTTC.

The genes are TRBV7-2 and TRBJ2-1; 8 positions agree with TRBD2. The CDR3 is 16 residues long. Germline loops: CDR1 SGHTA, CDR2 FQGNSA. With 1 base clipped from V and 3 bases from J, the junction kept 5 bases outside the gene matches. The CDR3 spells CASSLVASGFYNEQFF. The CDR3, as DNA: TGTGCCAGCAGCTTAGTAGCTAGCGGGTTCTACAATGAGCAGTTCTTC.

This clone appeared once. The chain combines TRBV5-1 with TRBJ2-1, with 13 bases that match TRBD2. CDR1 and CDR2 from the germline V gene are SGHRS and YFSETQ. With V trimmed by 5 bases and J by 1 base, 3 bases remained unmatched. The CDR3 is 16 residues long. CDR3 sequence reads: CASRLTSGGSYNEQFF. The CDR3 bases are TGCGCCAGCAGGCTGACTAGCGGGGGGTCCTACAATGAGCAGTTCTTC.

This clone has only one observation. The V and J genes are TRBV19 and TRBJ2-2; weak D call: TRBD1 (6 bases). Per germline, CDR1 LNHDA and CDR2 SQIVND (reference sequence). This CDR3 comprises 15 residues. The V gene lost 11 bases and the J gene lost 4 bases, with 20 bases spanning the gap. This CDR3 reads CASRVDRSSTGELFF. CDR3 DNA sequence: TGTGCCTCCCGGGTAGACAGGTCTAGCACCGGGGAGCTGTTTTTT.

The rearrangement uses TRBV5-4 and TRBJ2-2; D not certain. Germline assignment: CDR1 SGHNT and CDR2 YYREEE (reference sequence). This CDR3 contains 14 residues. V lost 5 bases and J lost 1, with 9 bases in between. Here the CDR3 reads CASRLVQNTGELFF. The CDR3 bases are TGTGCCAGCAGGCTGGTTCAGAACACCGGGGAGCTGTTTTTT.

This clone has a handful of counts. The rearrangement joins TRBV11-2 to TRBJ2-2; 7 positions agree with TRBD1. The CDR3 runs 15 residues. The J segment lost 0 bases and the V segment lost 6 bases, leaving 4 bases of the junction unmatched. Per germline, CDR1 SGHAT and CDR2 FQNNGV. In DNA, the CDR3 is TGTGCCAGCAGTCTGGGACAGACGAACACCGGGGAGCTGTTTTTT. Amino acid sequence: CASSLGQTNTGELFF.

This clone is a singleton in its sample. The genes are TRBV5-1 and TRBJ1-1, with a possible D match to TRBD1 (5 bases). The CDR3 has 15 residues. V lost 4 bases, J lost 0 bases, and 13 bases lay in between. CDR1 and CDR2 from the germline V gene are SGHRS and YFSETQ. The CDR3 nucleotides read TGCGCCAGCAGCCCTTTTGGGACTATGAACACTGAAGCTTTCTTT. Amino acid sequence: CASSPFGTMNTEAFF.

This clone was seen a single time. The rearrangement uses TRBV5-1 and TRBJ2-5; D perhaps matches TRBD2 (6 bases). Trimming stripped 1 base from V and 5 bases from J, with 15 bases between. The germline gives CDR1 SGHRS, CDR2 YFSETQ. There are 15 residues in the CDR3. The CDR3 loop is CASSLRHGGGETQYF. The CDR3 DNA sequence: TGCGCCAGCAGCTTGCGACACGGGGGTGGCGAGACCCAGTACTTC.